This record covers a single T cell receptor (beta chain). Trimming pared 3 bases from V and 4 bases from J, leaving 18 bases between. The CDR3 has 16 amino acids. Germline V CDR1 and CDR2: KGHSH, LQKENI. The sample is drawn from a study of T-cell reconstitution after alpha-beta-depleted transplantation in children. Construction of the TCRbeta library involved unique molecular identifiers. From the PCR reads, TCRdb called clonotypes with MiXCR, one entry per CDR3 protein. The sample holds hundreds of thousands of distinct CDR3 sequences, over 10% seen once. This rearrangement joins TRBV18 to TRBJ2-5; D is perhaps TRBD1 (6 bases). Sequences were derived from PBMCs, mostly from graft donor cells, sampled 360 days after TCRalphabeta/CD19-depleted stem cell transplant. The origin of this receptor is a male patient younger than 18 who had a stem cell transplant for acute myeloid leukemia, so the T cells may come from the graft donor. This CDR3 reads CASSPNGQQPTETQYF. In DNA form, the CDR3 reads TGTGCCAGCTCACCCAATGGACAGCAACCAACAGAGACCCAGTACTTC.